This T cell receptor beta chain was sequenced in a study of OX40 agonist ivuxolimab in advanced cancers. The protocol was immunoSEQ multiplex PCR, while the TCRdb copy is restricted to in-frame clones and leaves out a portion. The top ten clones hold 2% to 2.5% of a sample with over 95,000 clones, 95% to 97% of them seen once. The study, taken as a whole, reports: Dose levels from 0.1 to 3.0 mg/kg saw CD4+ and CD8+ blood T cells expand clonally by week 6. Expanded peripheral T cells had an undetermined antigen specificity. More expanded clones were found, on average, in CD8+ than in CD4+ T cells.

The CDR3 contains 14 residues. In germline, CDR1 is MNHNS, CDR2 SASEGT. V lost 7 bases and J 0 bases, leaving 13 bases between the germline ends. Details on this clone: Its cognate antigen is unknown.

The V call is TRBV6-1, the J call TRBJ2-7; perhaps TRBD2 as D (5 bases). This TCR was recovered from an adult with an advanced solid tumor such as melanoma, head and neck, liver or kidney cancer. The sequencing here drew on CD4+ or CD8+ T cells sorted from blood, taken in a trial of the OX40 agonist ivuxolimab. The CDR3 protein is CASKMVAHSYEQYF. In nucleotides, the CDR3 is TGTGCCAGCAAGATGGTAGCGCACTCCTACGAGCAGTACTTC.